This T cell receptor (beta chain) came from a study of blood T cell repertoires in COVID-19. Study background: The United States, Italy and Spain supplied acute and convalescent COVID-19 samples. Sources were T cells, B-cell-depleted T cells, or PBMCs; the material itself was cDNA or gDNA.

Assay: immunoSEQ multiplex PCR; the TCRdb copy retains only in-frame clones and omits some. The data contain just under 50,000 clones, roughly 90% of them singletons. The TCR originated in a human donor in a cohort sampled during active COVID-19. Sequencing was done on a sample of peripheral blood.

The CDR3 loop is CASSISARGYGYTF. CDR3 coding DNA: TGTGCCAGTAGTATTTCGGCCCGGGGCTATGGCTACACCTTC. The chain joins TRBV19 to TRBJ1-2, with unresolved D. The CDR3 has 14 amino acids. Germline assignment: CDR1 LNHDA and CDR2 SQIVND (reference sequence). Between the trimmed V and J ends, which lost 3 bases and 4 bases, there was a span of 12 bases.